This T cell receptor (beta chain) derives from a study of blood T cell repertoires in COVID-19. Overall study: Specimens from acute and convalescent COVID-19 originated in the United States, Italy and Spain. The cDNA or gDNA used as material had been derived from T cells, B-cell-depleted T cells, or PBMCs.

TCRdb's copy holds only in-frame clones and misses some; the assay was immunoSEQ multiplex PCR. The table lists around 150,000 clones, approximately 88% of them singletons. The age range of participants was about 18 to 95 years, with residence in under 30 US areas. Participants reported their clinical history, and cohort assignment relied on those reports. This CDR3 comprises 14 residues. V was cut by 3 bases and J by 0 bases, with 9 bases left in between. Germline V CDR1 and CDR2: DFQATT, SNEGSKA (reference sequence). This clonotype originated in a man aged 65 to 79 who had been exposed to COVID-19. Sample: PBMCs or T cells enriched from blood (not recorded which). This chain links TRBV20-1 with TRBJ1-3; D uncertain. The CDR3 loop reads CSASWAGSGNTIYF. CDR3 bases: TGCAGTGCTAGTTGGGCAGGCTCTGGAAACACCATATATTTT.